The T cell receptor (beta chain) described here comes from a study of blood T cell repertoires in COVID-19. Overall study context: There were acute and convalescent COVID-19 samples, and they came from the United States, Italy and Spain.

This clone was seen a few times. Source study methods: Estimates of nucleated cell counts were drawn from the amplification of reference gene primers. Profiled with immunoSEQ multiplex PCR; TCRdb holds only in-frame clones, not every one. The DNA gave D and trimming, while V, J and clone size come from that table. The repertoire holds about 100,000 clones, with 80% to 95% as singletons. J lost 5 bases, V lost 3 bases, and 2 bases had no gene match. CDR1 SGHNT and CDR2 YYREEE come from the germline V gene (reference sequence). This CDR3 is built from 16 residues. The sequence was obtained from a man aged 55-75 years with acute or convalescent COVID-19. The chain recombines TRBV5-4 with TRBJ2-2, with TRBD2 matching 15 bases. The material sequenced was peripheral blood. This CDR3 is CASSSGLAGGTGELFF. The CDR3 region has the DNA TGTGCCAGCAGCTCGGGACTAGCGGGAGGTACCGGGGAGCTGTTTTTT.